The 32 T cell receptor beta chains in this list originate from one sample, sequenced in a study of identical twins. TCRdb re-called the 5' RACE reads through MiXCR, storing one row per CDR3 protein. The profile covers about 700,000 distinct CDR3 sequences, with less than 10% appearing a single time and 0.98% taken by the ten largest. These data also formed part of another study, on yellow fever vaccine responses in identical twins.

Sequencing input: PBMCs. Receptor source: a woman younger than 30 in good health.

The V and J genes are TRBV29-1 and TRBJ2-1; no definite D call. Germline V gene sequence: CDR1 SQVTM, CDR2 ANQGSEA. The CDR3 extends over 13 amino acids. Trimming cost V 3 bases and J 8 bases, with 14 bases left between them. The CDR3 spells CSVDIVSGDEQFF. The CDR3 region has the DNA TGCAGCGTTGATATTGTATCAGGCGATGAGCAGTTCTTC.

There are a few counts of this clonotype. The V gene is TRBV20-1, the J gene TRBJ2-3; no firm D call. This CDR3 is built from 14 residues. The germline V gene has CDR1 DFQATT and CDR2 SNEGSKA (reference sequence). The V gene lost 3 bases and the J gene lost 3 bases, with 13 bases spanning the gap. This chain's CDR3 is CSASLPRYTDTQYF. The CDR3 bases are TGCAGTGCTAGCCTCCCACGGTATACAGATACGCAGTATTTT.

In this sample, this clonotype turned up many times. This rearrangement joins TRBV29-1 to TRBJ2-3; D is perhaps TRBD1 or TRBD2 (5 bases each). This CDR3 comprises 13 residues. Per germline, CDR1 SQVTM and CDR2 ANQGSEA. Trimming cost V 7 bases and J 2 bases, with 13 bases left between them. The CDR3 is CSGTGTYTDTQYF. Written as DNA, the CDR3 is TGCAGCGGTACCGGGACGTACACAGATACGCAGTATTTT.

This clonotype was picked up a small number of times. This chain uses TRBV7-9 with TRBJ2-2; 12 bases align to TRBD2. CDR1 is SEHNR, CDR2 FQNEAQ, per germline (reference sequence). The CDR3 has 17 amino acids. Trimming removed 1 base from V and 4 bases from J; junction bases left unmatched: 4. The chain's CDR3 is CASSLGGLAGSTGELFF. CDR3 sequence (DNA): TGTGCCAGCAGCTTAGGAGGACTAGCGGGAAGCACCGGGGAGCTGTTTTTT. Full variable domain (rest looked up from reference TRBV7-9 and TRBJ2-2): DTGVSQNPRHKITKRGQNVTFRCDPISEHNRLYWYRQTLGQGPEFLTYFQNEAQLEKSRLLSDRFSAERPKGSFSTLEIQRTEQGDSAMYLCASSLGGLAGSTGELFFGEGSRLTVL.

This clonotype was seen at least ten times. The gene calls are TRBV12-3 or TRBV12-4 and TRBJ2-7; 8 bases fit TRBD1. V shed 3 bases and J 3 bases; nucleotides not matched to a gene: 10. The CDR3 sequence is 16 residues long. The CDR3 nucleotides are TGTGCCAGCAGTTTTGGACAAAAAACAGGGGGCTACGAGCAGTACTTC. This codes for CASSFGQKTGGYEQYF.

The chain couples TRBV4-1 to TRBJ2-6; D ambiguous. Germline V gene sequence: CDR1 MGHRA, CDR2 YSYEKL. Between the trimmed V and J ends, which lost 1 base and 0 bases, there was a span of 4 bases. The length of the CDR3 is 15 residues. The CDR3 sequence is CASSQGASGANVLTF. In nucleotides, the CDR3 is TGCGCCAGCAGCCAAGGCGCCTCTGGGGCCAACGTCCTGACTTTC.

The rearrangement links TRBV7-8 to TRBJ2-1; a weak D match, TRBD2 (6 bases). The CDR3 is made up of 15 amino acids. CDR1 is SGHVS and CDR2 is FQNEAQ in the germline V gene. Trimming left V 3 bases short and J 8 bases short, with 17 bases between. CDR3 amino acids: CASSFLKAGGDEQFF. The CDR3 DNA sequence: TGTGCCAGCAGCTTCCTCAAGGCGGGCGGGGATGAGCAGTTCTTC.

This clonotype was detected a few times. The chain employs TRBV4-3 and TRBJ1-6; 8 bases are a match to TRBD1. This CDR3 is 16 amino acids long. Per germline, CDR1 LGHNA and CDR2 YSLEER. Trimming cost V 3 bases and J 0 bases; bases outside gene matches: 1. The CDR3 loop is CASSQDRDSYNSPLHF. CDR3 nucleotides: TGCGCCAGCAGCCAGGACAGGGACTCCTATAATTCACCCCTCCACTTT.

This sequence joins TRBV6-2 or TRBV6-3 and TRBJ2-1, with no clear D. The germline CDR1 and CDR2 sequences are MNHEY and SVGEGT. There are 12 residues in the CDR3. The germline V and J ends were trimmed by 8 bases and 6 bases, with 11 bases remaining between them. This chain's CDR3 is CASETTGNEQFF. CDR3 bases: TGTGCCAGCGAGACGACGGGCAATGAGCAGTTCTTC.

This clonotype occurred a few times. The chain joins TRBV29-1 to TRBJ1-6; 7 nucleotides agree with TRBD1. The CDR3 has 15 amino acids. Germline-derived CDR1 and CDR2 are SQVTM and ANQGSEA. J lost 6 bases, V lost 7 bases, and 12 bases had no gene match. This chain's CDR3 is CSASEGASGNSPLHF. For the CDR3, the DNA is TGCAGCGCCAGCGAGGGGGCGTCCGGTAATTCACCCCTCCACTTT.

The rearrangement links TRBV10-3 to TRBJ2-2; D may be TRBD1 (7 bases). The germline gives CDR1 ENHRY, CDR2 SYGVKD. V was trimmed by 2 bases and J by 0 bases, leaving 13 bases between them. CDR3 length: 17 amino acids. As DNA, the CDR3 is TGTGCCATCAGTGAGAGGCAGGGGGGACCGAACACCGGGGAGCTGTTTTTT. Protein: CAISERQGGPNTGELFF.

The J gene is TRBJ2-5, the V gene TRBV15; D is uncertain. Germline CDR1 LNHNV, CDR2 YYDKDF (reference sequence). V dropped 0 bases and J dropped 4 bases, with 15 bases sitting between them. The CDR3 has 16 residues. The CDR3 is CATSRDPGPVGETQYF. The DNA for the CDR3 is TGTGCCACCAGCAGAGACCCCGGCCCTGTGGGAGAGACCCAGTACTTC.

The chain is built from TRBV4-1 and TRBJ2-7; the match to TRBD1 covers 10 bases. CDR1 is MGHRA and CDR2 is YSYEKL in the germline V gene. The junction had 8 bases not matched to a gene; V was cut back by 5 bases and J by 4 bases. CDR3 length: 15 residues. The CDR3 reads CASSLVGQGLYEQYF. DNA for the CDR3: TGCGCCAGCAGCTTAGTGGGACAGGGGCTTTACGAGCAGTACTTC.

A single count supports this clonotype. The chain carries TRBV30 and TRBJ2-2; no firm D call. Trimming took 1 base from V and 6 from J, leaving 12 bases between them. CDR1 is GTSNPN and CDR2 is SVGIG in the germline V gene (reference sequence). The CDR3 runs 14 residues. CDR3 region: CAWSELGIAGELFF. The CDR3 DNA follows: TGTGCCTGGAGTGAGTTGGGCATTGCCGGGGAGCTGTTTTTT.

The chain employs TRBV20-1 and TRBJ2-3, with D maybe TRBD2 (5 bases). The CDR3 covers 16 residues. V dropped 0 bases and J dropped 3 bases, with 16 bases sitting between them. Germline CDR1 reads DFQATT; CDR2 reads SNEGSKA (reference sequence). The CDR3 region has the DNA TGCAGTGCTAGAGATGTCCAGCGGTCTAGGACAGATACGCAGTATTTT. It translates to CSARDVQRSRTDTQYF.

The chain joins TRBV7-6 to TRBJ2-1, with D perhaps TRBD1 (5 bases). The CDR3 loop spans 20 amino acids. Germline-derived CDR1 and CDR2 are SGHVS and FNYEAQ. The germline V and J ends were trimmed by 4 bases and 0 bases, with 25 bases remaining between them. CDR3 nucleotide sequence: TGTGCCAGCAGCTCCTATCAGGATCCAGGGCTTAGGGACTCCTACAATGAGCAGTTCTTC. Protein sequence: CASSSYQDPGLRDSYNEQFF.

In this sample, this clonotype turned up a few times. The chain carries TRBV7-2 and TRBJ2-1; 9 bases are a match to TRBD2. J was trimmed by 4 bases and V by 0 bases; bases with no gene match: 7. CDR3 size: 17 residues. Germline-derived CDR1 and CDR2 are SGHTA and FQGNSA. CDR3 loop: CASSLALLAGGYNEQFF. CDR3 DNA sequence: TGTGCCAGCAGCTTAGCGCTACTAGCGGGCGGTTACAATGAGCAGTTCTTC.

The rearrangement uses TRBV5-1 and TRBJ2-2; D uncertain. Germline V CDR1 and CDR2: SGHRS, YFSETQ. The CDR3 is made up of 14 amino acids. V dropped 4 bases and J dropped 6 bases, with 13 bases sitting between them. CDR3 region: CASSPGSGSGELFF. Written as DNA, the CDR3 is TGCGCCAGCAGCCCCGGAAGTGGGTCCGGGGAGCTGTTTTTT.

Details on this clonotype: One end of the junction is discordant with germline, which a read error may explain. The chain links TRBV2 to TRBJ2-4; D gene unclear. In germline, CDR1 is SNHLY, CDR2 FYNNEI. The CDR3 spans 18 residues. This CDR3 is CASSEGRPGHAAKNIQYF. CDR3 bases: TGTGCCAGCAGCGAAGGTAGACCGGGCCATGCTGCCAAAAACATTCAGTACTTC.

The V gene is TRBV9, the J gene TRBJ1-6, with D perhaps matching TRBD1 (6 bases). V dropped 0 bases and J dropped 10 bases, with 11 bases sitting between them. CDR1 SGDLS and CDR2 YYNGEE come from the germline V gene. The CDR3 has 14 residues. The CDR3 sequence: CASSVGQAGSPLHF. The DNA of the CDR3 is TGTGCCAGCAGCGTAGGACAGGCTGGGTCACCCCTCCACTTT. Filled out from reference TRBV9 and TRBJ1-6, the complete variable domain reads DSGVTQTPKHLITATGQRVTLRCSPRSGDLSVYWYQQSLDQGLQFLIQYYNGEERAKGNILERFSAQQFPDLHSELNLSSLELGDSALYFCASSVGQAGSPLHFGNGTRLTVT.

With respect to this clonotype: Its ends do not fully match the called genes, so a read error is possible. V usage is TRBV15 and J usage is TRBJ2-3, with 8 bases fitting TRBD1. From germline, CDR1 is LNHNV and CDR2 YYDKDF (reference sequence). The CDR3 is 16 residues long. The CDR3 is CATSTPAVRTDRGLSF. The DNA for the CDR3 is TGTGCCACCAGCACCCCCGCCGTCCGAACCGACAGGGGCTTGAGTTTT.

V is TRBV2 and J is TRBJ2-2; no clear D. V dropped 1 base and J dropped 12 bases, with 9 bases sitting between them. The CDR3 consists of 12 residues. CDR1 is SNHLY, CDR2 FYNNEI, per germline. The CDR3 sequence is CASSEVERQLFF. CDR3 bases: TGTGCCAGCAGTGAAGTCGAACGGCAGCTGTTTTTT. The entire variable domain, with the rest obtained from reference TRBV2 and TRBJ2-2, is as follows: EPEVTQTPSHQVTQMGQEVILRCVPISNHLYFYWYRQILGQKVEFLVSFYNNEISEKSEIFDDQFSVERPDGSNFTLKIRSTKLEDSAMYFCASSEVERQLFFGEGSRLTVL.

This rearrangement joins TRBV30 to TRBJ2-7, with TRBD2 identical over 11 bases. CDR3 size: 14 residues. The V gene's germline CDR1 is GTSNPN and CDR2 SVGIG (reference sequence). Losses at the gene ends were 0 bases for V and 2 bases for J; bases not matched to a gene: 0. CDR3 bases: TGTGCCTGGAGTGTACTAGCGGGGGCCTACGAGCAGTACTTC. This translates into CAWSVLAGAYEQYF.

This clonotype was found a few times. The chain uses TRBV27 and TRBJ1-1, with D unclear. Germline V CDR1 and CDR2: MNHEY, SMNVEV (reference sequence). The CDR3 sequence is 14 residues long. V dropped 2 bases and J dropped 2 bases, with 9 bases sitting between them. The CDR3 DNA reads TGTGCCAGCAGTTTAATTGGGGTTAACACTGAAGCTTTCTTT. This sequence encodes CASSLIGVNTEAFF.

This clonotype was seen more than once but under ten times. This rearrangement joins TRBV6-5 to TRBJ2-3; 9 positions agree with TRBD2. The CDR3 length is 17 residues. The germline V gene encodes CDR1 MNHEY and CDR2 SVGAGI. The V and J ends lost 2 bases and 0 bases, in that order; junction bases with no gene match: 6. The CDR3 protein is CASSYRLLAGSTDTQYF. The CDR3 DNA is TGTGCCAGCAGTTACCGGCTGCTAGCGGGAAGCACAGATACGCAGTATTTT.

This clonotype was counted many times. This chain links TRBV27 with TRBJ2-3; 9 nucleotides agree with TRBD1. CDR3 length: 16 residues. Germline-derived CDR1 and CDR2 are MNHEY and SMNVEV (reference sequence). V was pared by 5 bases and J by 3 bases, with 9 bases of the junction left unmatched. The CDR3 region is CASSTLTGGLTDTQYF. The DNA of the CDR3 is TGTGCCAGCAGTACCCTGACAGGGGGGCTAACAGATACGCAGTATTTT.

The sample holds a few counts of this clonotype. The rearrangement links TRBV3-1 to TRBJ2-7; TRBD1 might be the D (5 bases). The V end was cut by 6 bases, the J end by 3 bases, with 21 bases between. Germline V gene lookup returns CDR1 LGHDT and CDR2 YNNKEL (reference sequence). This CDR3 region has 16 residues. The CDR3 loop reads CASSPRALRMNYEQYF. DNA of the CDR3: TGTGCCAGCAGTCCCAGGGCCCTCCGGATGAACTACGAGCAGTACTTC.

This clonotype was counted a few times. The chain has TRBV28 and TRBJ1-2, with 8 bases that match TRBD1. Germline V lookup: CDR1 MDHEN, CDR2 SYDVKM. The ends lost 6 bases at V and 8 bases at J; junction bases unmatched: 11. This CDR3 region has 14 residues. The chain's CDR3 is CASSLGQGLEGYTF. In nucleotides, the CDR3 is TGTGCCAGCAGCCTCGGACAGGGATTAGAAGGCTACACCTTC.

This clonotype was observed a few times. The chain uses TRBV6-1 and TRBJ1-2, with 7 bases lining up with TRBD1. Germline lookup yields CDR1 MNHNS and CDR2 SASEGT. This CDR3 is 14 amino acids long. Trimming took 5 bases from V and 5 from J; bases not matched to a gene: 8. CDR3 coding DNA: TGTGCCAGCAGTAAATCCGGGACAGCTTATGGCTACACCTTC. It yields the protein CASSKSGTAYGYTF.

In its sample, this clonotype was seen a few times. This chain joins TRBV28 and TRBJ2-7; perhaps TRBD1 as D (6 bases). The CDR3 runs to 15 residues. Germline V gives CDR1 MDHEN, CDR2 SYDVKM. The germline V and J ends were trimmed by 6 bases and 1 base, with 16 bases remaining between them. For the CDR3, the DNA is TGTGCCAGCAGCCAAGGACAGTTAATATCCTACGAGCAGTACTTC. Its protein is CASSQGQLISYEQYF.

This clonotype was detected a few times. The chain couples TRBV3-1 to TRBJ2-1, with D possibly matching TRBD1 (5 bases). Per germline, CDR1 LGHDT and CDR2 YNNKEL (reference sequence). This CDR3 has 15 amino acids. The V end lost 4 bases, the J end lost 5 bases, and 15 bases lay between the germline ends. This CDR3 is CASSPKLGPNNEQFF. In nucleotides, the CDR3 is TGTGCCAGCAGCCCCAAGCTGGGGCCTAACAATGAGCAGTTCTTC.

The chain combines TRBV7-9 with TRBJ2-7; tentative D call: TRBD2 (5 bases). The length of the CDR3 is 12 residues. Trimming took off 8 bases at V and 1 base at J, with 9 bases between the two ends. In germline, CDR1 is SEHNR, CDR2 FQNEAQ (reference sequence). DNA of the CDR3: TGTGCCAGCCGGGGAGAGTCCTACGAGCAGTACTTC. Its protein is CASRGESYEQYF.